The text below deals with one T cell receptor (beta chain). Generated by immunoSEQ multiplex PCR, the TCRdb table keeps only in-frame clones and is missing some. Of around 600,000 clones detected, roughly 96% appear once; the ten largest clones hold about 0.11%. This specimen belongs to a study of shared clonotypes between healthy human individuals. Terminally differentiated effector memory CD45RA+ cells were excluded by CCR7 positive selection of CD45RO-negative cells. V dropped 0 bases and J dropped 6 bases, with 6 bases sitting between them. This CDR3 comprises 13 residues. Germline CDR1 SEHNR, CDR2 FQNEAQ (reference sequence).

The sequence came from a woman aged 30 to 39 in good health. The sequenced sample consisted of naive CD8+ T cells sorted from blood. The rearrangement joins TRBV7-9 to TRBJ1-5, with D possibly being TRBD1 (5 bases). The chain's CDR3 is CASSLAGAQPQHF. The CDR3 DNA sequence: TGTGCCAGCAGCTTAGCAGGGGCTCAGCCCCAGCATTTT.